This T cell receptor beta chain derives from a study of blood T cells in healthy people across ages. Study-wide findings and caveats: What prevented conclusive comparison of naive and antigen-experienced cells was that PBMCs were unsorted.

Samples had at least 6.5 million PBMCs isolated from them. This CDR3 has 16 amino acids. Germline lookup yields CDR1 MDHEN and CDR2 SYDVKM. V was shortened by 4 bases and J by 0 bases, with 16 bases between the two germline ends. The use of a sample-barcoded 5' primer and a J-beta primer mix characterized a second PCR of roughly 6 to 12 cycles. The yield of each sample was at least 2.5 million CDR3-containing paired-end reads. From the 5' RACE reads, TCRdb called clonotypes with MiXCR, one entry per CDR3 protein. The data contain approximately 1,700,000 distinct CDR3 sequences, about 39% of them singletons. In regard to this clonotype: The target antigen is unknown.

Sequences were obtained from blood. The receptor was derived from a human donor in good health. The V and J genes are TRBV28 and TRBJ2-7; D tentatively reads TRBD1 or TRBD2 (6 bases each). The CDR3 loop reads CASSSPAGTPSYEQYF. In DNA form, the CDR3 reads TGTGCCAGCAGTTCCCCGGCGGGGACACCCTCCTACGAGCAGTACTTC.